A selection of T cell receptor beta chains follows, all from one sample in a study of PD-1 blockade in classical Hodgkin lymphoma. Profiled with immunoSEQ multiplex PCR; TCRdb holds only in-frame clones, not every one. The sample records 6,700 or so clones, about 76% being singletons. The sample consisted of CD8+ T cells from blood, taken before the fourth cycle of nivolumab. These receptors were taken from a human donor with classical Hodgkin lymphoma. CDR3s include the opening cysteine and the closing phenylalanine or tryptophan. The D gene is left open where the match is weak. Only some rows state a clone size, as once, few, many or a class for expanded clones.

TRBJ1-1	.	TRBD1	TRBV2	TGTGCCAGCAGTGAGACAGGGGGAAGGAACACTGAAGCTTTCTTT	CASSETGGRNTEAFF
TRBJ1-1	.	.	TRBV4-1	TGCGCCAGCAGCCAAGTCGGGGGACGCACTGAAGCTTTCTTT	CASSQVGGRTEAFF
TRBJ2-7	.	TRBD1	TRBV15	TGTGCCACCAGCAGAGGATACCGGGACAGAACCTACGAGCAGTACTTC	CATSRGYRDRTYEQYF
TRBJ2-2	.	.	TRBV28	TGTGCCAGCAGTTTAAGTAACACCGGGGAGCTGTTTTTT	CASSLSNTGELFF
TRBJ2-1	.	.	TRBV7-9	TGTGCCAGCAGCTTATCCGGCAGGTGGGACGAGCAGTTCTTC	CASSLSGRWDEQFF
TRBJ2-7	.	TRBD1	TRBV5-1	TGCGCCAGCAGCGGAACAGGGGCGCAGGGGTCTCACGAGCAGTACTTC	CASSGTGAQGSHEQYF
TRBJ2-3	.	TRBD2	TRBV27	TGTGCCAGCAATCGACTAGCGGGGGGGCCAGGAGATACGCAGTATTTT	CASNRLAGGPGDTQYF
TRBJ2-7	.	.	TRBV5-8	TGTGCCAGCACCTGGGGACCGATAGACTACGAGCAGTACTTC	CASTWGPIDYEQYF
TRBJ2-3	few	.	TRBV6-1	TGTGCCAGCAGTGAATCCGGCTGGGGCCCAGATACGCAGTATTTT	CASSESGWGPDTQYF
TRBJ1-2	medium-sized	.	TRBV13	TGTGCCAGCAGCCTAGAGGGCCCGAACAAGAAGAACTATGGCTACACCTTC	CASSLEGPNKKNYGYTF
TRBJ2-1	.	TRBD1	TRBV4-3	TGCGCCAGCAGCCAAGATAGGGGGACAGGGGCGCAGTTCTTC	CASSQDRGTGAQFF
TRBJ1-1	.	.	TRBV27	TGTGCCAGCAGCTTTTCCCCGGATCATGACGGTGAAGCTTTCTTT	CASSFSPDHDGEAFF
TRBJ2-5	.	TRBD2	TRBV29-1	TGCAGCGTTGAATTGATGGTAGCGGGGGCCCAAGAGACCCAGTACTTC	CSVELMVAGAQETQYF
TRBJ2-1	.	.	TRBV27	TGTGCCAGCAGTCCCCCTGCGGGGAGCTCCTACAATGAGCAGTTCTTC	CASSPPAGSSYNEQFF
TRBJ2-1	.	.	TRBV4-1	TGCGCCAGCAGCCAAGGGCCAGGGGTATTCAGTGAGCAGTTCTTC	CASSQGPGVFSEQFF
TRBJ2-1	.	TRBD2	TRBV28	TGTGCCAGCAGTTTTACGGGAGGGTTGAATGAGCAGTTCTTC	CASSFTGGLNEQFF
TRBJ2-5	.	.	TRBV2	TGTGCCAGCTTGACCCCCGAAGAAGAGACCCAGTACTTC	CASLTPEEETQYF
TRBJ2-7	.	.	TRBV4-3	TGCGCCAGCAGCCCCACCGCGGGCTACGAGCAGTACTTC	CASSPTAGYEQYF
TRBJ1-2	.	.	TRBV27	TGTGCCAGCAGTTCAGGGTACGGCTACACCTTC	CASSSGYGYTF
TRBJ1-5	few	TRBD1	TRBV7-9	TGTGCCAGCAGCCCGGGGACAGCCGATCAGCCCCAGCATTTT	CASSPGTADQPQHF
TRBJ2-7	few	.	TRBV5-8	TGTGCCAGCAGCTTGGGGGGCGAGCAGTACTTC	CASSLGGEQYF
TRBJ2-2	.	.	TRBV4-1	TGCGCCAGCAGCCAACGTGCGGGCACCGGGGAGCTGTTTTTT	CASSQRAGTGELFF
TRBJ1-1	.	.	TRBV14	TGTGCCAGCAGCCAAAGAGGGGAAATGACTGAAGCTTTCTTT	CASSQRGEMTEAFF
TRBJ2-1	few	TRBD2	TRBV5-1	TGCGCCAGCAGCCTCTGGACTAGCGGGGGGGCGTGGTTCTTC	CASSLWTSGGAWFF
TRBJ2-7	.	TRBD1	TRBV30	TGTGCCTGGAGTGTTGGCAGGGGGCTCTACGAGCAGTACTTC	CAWSVGRGLYEQYF
TRBJ2-7	few	.	TRBV5-1	TGCGCCAGCAGCTTGGGGGGGGACTACGAGCAGTACTTC	CASSLGGDYEQYF
TRBJ2-7	.	.	TRBV7-9	TGTGCCAGCAGCTTAAGCGAGGCTAGCAGCTACGAGCAGTACTTC	CASSLSEASSYEQYF
TRBJ1-1	.	.	TRBV5-6	TGTGCCAGCAGCGGGGGACCGCAACTGAACACTGAAGCTTTCTTT	CASSGGPQLNTEAFF
TRBJ2-7	.	TRBD2	TRBV19	TGTGCCAGTAGTATAGGACTAGCGGACTACGAGCAGTACTTC	CASSIGLADYEQYF
TRBJ2-2	few	.	TRBV7-9	TGTGCCAGCAGCCTCGTCGGAATGGGCGGGGAGCTGTTTTTT	CASSLVGMGGELFF
TRBJ2-7	.	TRBD1	TRBV9	TGTGCCAGCAGCGCAACGACAGGGGCCGGGGGCGAGCAGTACTTC	CASSATTGAGGEQYF
TRBJ1-1	few	.	TRBV7-3	TGTGCCAGCAGCTATGACAGCAACACTGAAGCTTTCTTT	CASSYDSNTEAFF
TRBJ1-2	.	.	TRBV6-5	TGTGCCAGCAGTCCTCAGGGTGTCCTAACCTATGGCTACACCTTC	CASSPQGVLTYGYTF
TRBJ2-1	once	TRBD1	TRBV7-9	TGTGCCAGCAGCGGAGACAGGGGTTCGAGCAATGAGCAGTTCTTC	CASSGDRGSSNEQFF
TRBJ2-1	.	TRBD2	TRBV4-2	TGTGCCAGCAGCCAATCCGGGACTAGCGACTACAATGAGCAGTTCTTC	CASSQSGTSDYNEQFF
TRBJ2-7	large	TRBD1	TRBV27	TGTGCCAGCAGTCCGGGACAGGGTCCGTCCTACGAGCAGTACTTC	CASSPGQGPSYEQYF
TRBJ2-7	.	.	TRBV7-9	TGTGCCAGCATTAGACAGGATTCCTACGAGCAGTACTTC	CASIRQDSYEQYF
TRBJ2-5	.	.	TRBV5-5	TGTGCCAGCACCAACTGGGCCCGACCCCAAGAGACCCAGTACTTC	CASTNWARPQETQYF
TRBJ1-4	.	.	TRBV27	TGTGCCAGCAGTCCCCTGAGGGGAAAACTGTTTTTT	CASSPLRGKLFF
TRBJ2-7	few	.	TRBV2	TGTGCCAGCAGGGAAACCCCCGACAGAAGCTTCTACGAGCAGTACTTC	CASRETPDRSFYEQYF
TRBJ1-1	.	.	TRBV5-6	TGTGCCAGCAGCAGGTGGAACACTGAAGCTTTCTTT	CASSRWNTEAFF
TRBJ1-4	.	.	TRBV27	TGTGCCAGCAGTTCTCGAAGAACTAATGAAAAACTGTTTTTT	CASSSRRTNEKLFF
TRBJ2-2	.	TRBD1	TRBV25-1	TGTGCCCTCCAACAGGGGACCGGGGAGCTGTTTTTT	CALQQGTGELFF
TRBJ1-4	.	.	TRBV27	TGTGCCAGCAGTTCATCCTTTGAAAAACTGTTTTTT	CASSSSFEKLFF